This record concerns one TCR beta chain sequence. Its antigen is not identified. The table came from immunoSEQ multiplex PCR; TCRdb's copy has only in-frame clones and leaves some out. The data show roughly 140,000 clones, roughly nine tenths seen once. Second-dose intervals near 4 or 12 weeks were combined. CDR1 and CDR2 (germline): GTSNPN, SVGIG (reference sequence). This CDR3 is 15 amino acids long. The junction had 14 bases not matched to a gene; V was cut back by 5 bases and J by 7 bases. The data originate from a study of T cell responses to AZD1222 COVID-19 vaccine. General observations from the study: Variant regions that are unmutated are reportedly the target of nearly half of spike-specific TCRs. In a largely white British group with more females than males, clonal diversity was possibly underestimated.

The sample consisted of peripheral blood, taken 28 days after the second AZD1222 dose. The chain recombines TRBV30 with TRBJ1-2; the match to TRBD1 covers 9 bases. This receptor was identified in an adult who received the AZD1222 COVID-19 vaccine. CDR3 residues: CAWGDLGQGFGGYTF. Written as DNA, the CDR3 is TGTGCCTGGGGAGACCTGGGACAGGGTTTTGGTGGCTACACCTTC.